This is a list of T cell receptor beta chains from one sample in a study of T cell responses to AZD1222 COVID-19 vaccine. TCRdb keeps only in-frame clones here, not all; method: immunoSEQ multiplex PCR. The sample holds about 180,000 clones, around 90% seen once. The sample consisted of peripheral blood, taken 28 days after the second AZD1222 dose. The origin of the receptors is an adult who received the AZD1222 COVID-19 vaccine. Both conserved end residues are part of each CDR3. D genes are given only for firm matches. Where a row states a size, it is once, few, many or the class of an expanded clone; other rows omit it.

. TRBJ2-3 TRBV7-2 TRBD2 CASSLTKREIFTDTQYF TGTGCCAGCAGCTTAACCAAGCGGGAGATTTTTACAGATACGCAGTATTTT
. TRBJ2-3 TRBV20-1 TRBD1 CSASLAGGRTDTQYF TGCAGTGCTAGTCTGGCAGGGGGAAGGACAGATACGCAGTATTTT
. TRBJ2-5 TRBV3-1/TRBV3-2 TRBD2 CASSQDLAGVETQYF TGTGCCAGCAGCCAAGATCTGGCGGGAGTGGAGACCCAGTACTTC
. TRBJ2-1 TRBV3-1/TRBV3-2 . CASSMKGLINEQFF TGTGCCAGCAGCATGAAAGGGTTAATCAATGAGCAGTTCTTC
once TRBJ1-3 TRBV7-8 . CASSSWTDGNTIYF TGTGCCAGCAGCTCCTGGACAGATGGAAACACCATATATTTT
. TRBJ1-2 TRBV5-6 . CASSLRGNYGYTF TGTGCCAGCAGCTTGAGGGGGAACTATGGCTACACCTTC
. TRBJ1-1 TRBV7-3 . CASSFMDLSGGGEAFF TGTGCCAGCAGCTTCATGGACCTTTCTGGCGGGGGTGAAGCTTTCTTT
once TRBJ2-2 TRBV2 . CASSEWGRRTGELFF TGTGCCAGCAGTGAATGGGGCAGGCGGACCGGGGAGCTGTTTTTT
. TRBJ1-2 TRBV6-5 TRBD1 CASSRDRDDYGYTF TGTGCCAGCAGTCGGGACAGGGACGACTATGGCTACACCTTC
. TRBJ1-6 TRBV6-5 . CASSYETANSPLHF TGTGCCAGCAGTTACGAGACAGCTAATTCACCCCTCCACTTT
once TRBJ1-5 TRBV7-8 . CASSRQTDHNQPQHF TGTGCCAGCAGCCGACAGACGGACCACAATCAGCCCCAGCATTTT
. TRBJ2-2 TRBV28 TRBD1 CASRKGRGRTGELFF TGTGCCAGCAGGAAAGGCAGGGGGCGAACCGGGGAGCTGTTTTTT
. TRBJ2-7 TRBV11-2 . CASSLRQTLTYEQYF TGTGCCAGCAGCTTAAGACAGACGCTTACCTACGAGCAGTACTTT
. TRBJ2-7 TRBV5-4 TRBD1 CASRGSGTDGEQYF TGTGCCAGCAGGGGATCCGGGACAGATGGCGAGCAGTACTTC
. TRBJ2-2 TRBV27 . CASSPGAGRGELFF TGTGCCAGCAGCCCAGGGGCGGGGCGCGGGGAGCTGTTTTTT
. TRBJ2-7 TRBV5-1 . CASSLGRPGAYEQYF TGCGCCAGCAGCTTGGGACGCCCCGGGGCCTACGAGCAGTACTTC
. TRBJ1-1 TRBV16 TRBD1 CASSQLGQGAEAFF TGTGCCAGCAGCCAATTGGGACAGGGGGCTGAAGCTTTCTTT
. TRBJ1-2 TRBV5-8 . CASSPRRQGVYTF TGTGCCAGCAGCCCCCGTCGTCAGGGCGTCTACACCTTC
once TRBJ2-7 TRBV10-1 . CASSGQAGSPYEQYF TGCGCCAGCAGTGGACAGGCGGGTAGCCCCTACGAGCAGTACTTC
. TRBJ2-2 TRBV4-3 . CASSQDSATTGELFF TGCGCCAGCAGCCAAGATTCGGCTACCACCGGGGAGCTGTTTTTT
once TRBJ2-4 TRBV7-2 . CASSLEWRGAKNIQYF TGTGCCAGCAGCTTAGAGTGGAGGGGGGCCAAAAACATTCAGTACTTC
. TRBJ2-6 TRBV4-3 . CASSQGIGRNSGANVLTF TGCGCCAGCAGCCAAGGGATCGGCAGGAACTCTGGGGCCAACGTCCTGACTTTC
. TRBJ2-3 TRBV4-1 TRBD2 CASGREPTSTDTQYF TGCGCCAGCGGGAGGGAGCCAACTAGCACAGATACGCAGTATTTT
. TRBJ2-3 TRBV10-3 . CAITPGLENTDTQYF TGTGCCATCACACCCGGGCTGGAAAACACAGATACGCAGTATTTT
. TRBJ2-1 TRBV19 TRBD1 CASSIVLTGADEQFF TGTGCCAGTAGTATAGTTTTGACAGGGGCGGATGAGCAGTTCTTC
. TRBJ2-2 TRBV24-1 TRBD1 CATSDRQGDGSGELFF TGTGCCACCAGTGACCGACAGGGAGACGGATCCGGGGAGCTGTTTTTT
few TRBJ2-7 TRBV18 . CASSPPWDSYEQYF TGTGCCAGCTCACCGCCGTGGGACTCCTACGAGCAGTACTTC
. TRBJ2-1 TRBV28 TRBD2 CASSVTSGWGHPFF TGTGCCAGCAGTGTCACTAGCGGTTGGGGCCACCCCTTCTTC
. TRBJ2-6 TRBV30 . CALGVSGANVLTF TGTGCTCTGGGGGTCTCTGGGGCCAACGTCCTGACTTTC
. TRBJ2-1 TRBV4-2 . CASSQVESYNEQFF TGTGCCAGCAGCCAAGTTGAGTCCTACAATGAGCAGTTCTTC
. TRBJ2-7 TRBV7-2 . CASSRDQAGNYEQYF TGTGCCAGCAGCCGGGACCAGGCGGGGAACTACGAGCAGTACTTC
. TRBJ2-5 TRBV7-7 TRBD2 CASSLSFSGSQETQYF TGTGCTAGCAGCCTCTCTTTTAGCGGGAGCCAAGAGACCCAGTACTTC
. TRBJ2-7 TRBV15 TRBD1 CATKQGAGTAYEQYF TGTGCCACGAAGCAGGGGGCCGGAACCGCCTACGAGCAGTACTTC
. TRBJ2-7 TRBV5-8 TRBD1 CASRTTGSSYEQYF TGTGCCAGCAGGACGACAGGGAGCTCCTACGAGCAGTACTTC
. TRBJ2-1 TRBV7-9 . CASSFDSEQFF TGTGCCAGCAGCTTCGACAGTGAGCAGTTCTTC
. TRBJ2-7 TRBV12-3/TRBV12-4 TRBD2 CASTRGGQQYF TGTGCCAGCACCCGGGGGGGTCAGCAGTACTTC
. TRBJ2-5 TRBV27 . CASGQGQETQYF TGTGCCAGCGGGCAGGGACAAGAGACCCAGTACTTC
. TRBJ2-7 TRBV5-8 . CASSLDGQIGSYEQYF TGTGCCAGCAGCTTGGACGGCCAGATAGGGTCCTACGAGCAGTACTTC
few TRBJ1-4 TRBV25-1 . CASSEYRGGNEKLFF TGTGCCAGCAGTGAATATCGGGGAGGGAATGAAAAACTGTTTTTT
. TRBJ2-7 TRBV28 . CASARGGDYEQYF TGTGCCAGCGCCCGAGGGGGGGACTACGAGCAGTACTTC
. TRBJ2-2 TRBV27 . CASSLFTTGTGELFF TGTGCCAGCAGTTTATTTACCACTGGGACCGGGGAGCTGTTTTTT
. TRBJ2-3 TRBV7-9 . CASSLDLGTSTDTQYF TGTGCCAGCAGCTTAGACCTGGGAACTAGCACAGATACGCAGTATTTT
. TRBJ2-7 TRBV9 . CASSARGHSDTYEQYF TGTGCCAGCAGCGCCCGGGGACACTCGGATACCTACGAGCAGTACTTC
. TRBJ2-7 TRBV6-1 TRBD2 CASSEEGLAANYEQYF TGTGCCAGCAGTGAGGAGGGACTAGCGGCAAACTACGAGCAGTACTTC
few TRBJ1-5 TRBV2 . CASRTEEKTVNQPQHF TGTGCCAGCAGGACGGAGGAGAAGACGGTCAATCAGCCCCAGCATTTT
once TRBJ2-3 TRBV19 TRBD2 CASRDSGSLTDTQYF TGTGCCAGTAGGGATAGCGGGAGCCTTACAGATACGCAGTATTTT
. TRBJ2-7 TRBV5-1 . CASSLLSDSYEQYF TGCGCCAGCAGCTTGTTAAGCGACAGCTACGAGCAGTACTTC
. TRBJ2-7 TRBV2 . CASSATGGGYEQYF TGTGCCAGCAGCGCGACAGGTGGGGGATACGAGCAGTACTTC
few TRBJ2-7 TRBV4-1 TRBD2 CASSPSQRDLRVEQYF TGCGCCAGCAGCCCATCCCAGCGGGATTTACGGGTCGAGCAGTACTTC
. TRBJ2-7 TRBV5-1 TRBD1 CASSQRTGTYSYEQYF TGCGCCAGCAGCCAACGGACAGGGACTTACTCCTACGAGCAGTACTTC
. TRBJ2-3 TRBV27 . CASSRNLGEDTDTQYF TGTGCCAGCAGCCGCAACCTGGGGGAAGACACAGATACGCAGTATTTT
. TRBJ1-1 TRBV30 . CAWHPLGGDTEAFF TGTGCCTGGCACCCCCTGGGGGGGGACACTGAAGCTTTCTTT